The clone carrying this T cell receptor beta chain appeared a few times. Its antigen is as yet unknown. The V end was cut by 6 bases, the J end by 3 bases, with 12 bases between. The germline gives CDR1 MDHEN, CDR2 SYDVKM. The CDR3 sequence is 14 residues long. The sample is drawn from a study of early T cells in non-severe SARS-CoV-2 infection. Background on the study: Sequencing of unsorted whole blood was done on bulk RNA, leaving chains unpaired. Findings and limits, study-wide: Comparison of clonotypes with VDJdb favored anti-spike CD8 responses while missing private and CD4 specificities.

TCRdb reprocessed the 5' RACE reads via MiXCR and lists one record per CDR3 protein. The sample records approximately 100,000 distinct CDR3 sequences, 14% being singletons. The sequencing input was whole blood. This receptor was obtained from an adult who was a healthcare worker with PCR-confirmed SARS-CoV-2 infection or an uninfected control (not recorded which). The V gene is TRBV28, the J gene TRBJ1-5; D not resolved. As DNA, the CDR3 is TGTGCCAGCAGATCTCCGAGTGCCAATCAGCCCCAGCATTTT. This encodes CASRSPSANQPQHF.